The 11 T cell receptor beta chains below all came from one sample that was sequenced in a study of early T cells in non-severe SARS-CoV-2 infection (dated by TCRdb to about 2021). The library was produced with 5' RACE. The sequencer listed for this sample is NextSeq 500. In-frame beta chains were kept once TCRdb had trimmed the public reads at Q25 with fastp and called clones with MiXCR. Identical CDR3 protein sequences are pooled into one entry, listed with their most common genes and DNA. Within this sample are some 110,000 distinct CDR3 sequences, with just under 15% of them counted one time only. The ten largest clones take up 20% to 25% of the sample. Sequencing was done on a sample of whole blood. The source is an adult who was a healthcare worker with PCR-confirmed SARS-CoV-2 infection or an uninfected control (not recorded which).

This clonotype has just a few counts. The gene calls are TRBV10-3 and TRBJ1-1, with D tentatively TRBD1 (5 bases). This CDR3 has 15 amino acids. Trimming took 3 bases from V and 1 from J, leaving 12 bases between them. Germline V CDR1 and CDR2: ENHRY, SYGVKD. CDR3 residues: CAISDRGRTNTEAFF. Written as DNA, the CDR3 is TGTGCCATCAGTGACCGGGGACGGACGAACACTGAAGCTTTCTTT.

This clonotype was detected a few times. The V call is TRBV30, the J call TRBJ1-2; 7 nucleotides align to TRBD1. V shed 4 bases, J shed 2 bases, and the junction held 10 bases outside the gene matches. The CDR3 extends over 15 amino acids. Germline V gene lookup returns CDR1 GTSNPN and CDR2 SVGIG (reference sequence). The CDR3 loop reads CAWTQEEGQNYGYTF. CDR3 DNA sequence: TGTGCCTGGACTCAAGAAGAGGGACAGAACTATGGCTACACCTTC.

This clonotype was counted ten times or more. V is TRBV7-6 and J is TRBJ2-2; a possible D gene is TRBD2 (6 bases). V was cut by 1 base and J by 3 bases, with 15 bases left in between. CDR3 length: 17 residues. Germline V CDR1 and CDR2: SGHVS, FNYEAQ. This chain's CDR3 is CASSLVSGVLDTGELFF. CDR3 DNA: TGTGCCAGCAGCTTAGTGTCGGGGGTTTTGGACACCGGGGAGCTGTTTTTT.

V usage is TRBV3-1 and J usage is TRBJ1-4; 8 bases are shared with TRBD1. J gave up 8 bases and V 4 bases, and 12 bases lay outside the gene matches. This CDR3 has 16 residues. CDR1 and CDR2 from the germline V gene are LGHDT and YNNKEL (reference sequence). Written as DNA, the CDR3 is TGTGCCAGCAGCCGCGGAATCCAGGGGGCCGGAGAAAAACTGTTTTTT. Translating it yields CASSRGIQGAGEKLFF.

The rearrangement links TRBV7-9 to TRBJ2-7; 8 bases align to TRBD1. V shed 5 bases, J shed 2 bases, and the junction held 8 bases outside the gene matches. Germline loops: CDR1 SEHNR, CDR2 FQNEAQ (reference sequence). This CDR3 is built from 15 residues. The CDR3 sequence: CASSTSRDRPYEQYF. In nucleotides, the CDR3 is TGTGCCAGCAGCACGAGCCGGGACAGGCCCTACGAGCAGTACTTC.

This clonotype was observed many times. The V gene is TRBV5-1, the J gene TRBJ2-1; D remains unclear. V was pared by 2 bases and J by 8 bases, with 8 bases between. Germline lookup yields CDR1 SGHRS and CDR2 YFSETQ. The CDR3 has 12 amino acids. The CDR3 loop reads CASSFLNDEQFF. The CDR3 DNA reads as TGCGCCAGCAGCTTCCTTAACGATGAGCAGTTCTTC.

In its sample, this clonotype was seen many times. V is TRBV30 and J is TRBJ1-2; 9 bases line up with TRBD1. The germline V gene encodes CDR1 GTSNPN and CDR2 SVGIG (reference sequence). The CDR3 runs 13 residues. J gave up 4 bases and V 4 bases, and 4 bases lay outside the gene matches. The CDR3 bases are TGTGCCTGGACCAAGACAGGGGGCTATGGCTACACCTTC. This translates into CAWTKTGGYGYTF.

The chain joins TRBV7-8 to TRBJ1-5; D is uncertain. The CDR3 spans 14 residues. Germline CDR1 SGHVS, CDR2 FQNEAQ. V was cut by 2 bases and J by 3 bases, with 8 bases left in between. The CDR3 sequence: CASSLIGLNQPQHF. DNA of the CDR3: TGTGCCAGCAGCTTAATAGGCCTCAATCAGCCCCAGCATTTT.

This clonotype occurred a few times. The V and J genes are TRBV7-9 and TRBJ2-3, with 7 bases identical to TRBD1. This CDR3 is 15 amino acids long. CDR1 SEHNR and CDR2 FQNEAQ come from the germline V gene (reference sequence). The V segment lost 4 bases and the J segment 3 bases; nucleotides outside the gene matches: 7. The CDR3 region is CASSSSGTATDTQYF. The CDR3 region has the DNA TGTGCCAGCAGCTCCTCCGGGACAGCGACAGATACGCAGTATTTT.

The chain links TRBV18 to TRBJ1-1; D is perhaps TRBD1 (5 bases). Trimming stripped 3 bases from V and 3 bases from J, with 14 bases between. CDR3 length equals 15 residues. Per the germline V gene, CDR1 is KGHSH and CDR2 is LQKENI. The CDR3 sequence: CASSPPGGSYTEAFF. DNA for the CDR3: TGTGCCAGCTCACCCCCTGGGGGGAGTTACACTGAAGCTTTCTTT.

This rearrangement joins TRBV9 to TRBJ2-5; 9 nucleotides align to TRBD2. The CDR3 spans 14 residues. The trim removed 3 bases at V and 5 bases at J, leaving 5 bases unmatched. Germline V gene data show CDR1 as SGDLS and CDR2 as YYNGEE. The CDR3 here is CASSDGTSRETQYF. The CDR3 nucleotides are TGTGCCAGCAGCGACGGGACTAGCCGGGAGACCCAGTACTTC.